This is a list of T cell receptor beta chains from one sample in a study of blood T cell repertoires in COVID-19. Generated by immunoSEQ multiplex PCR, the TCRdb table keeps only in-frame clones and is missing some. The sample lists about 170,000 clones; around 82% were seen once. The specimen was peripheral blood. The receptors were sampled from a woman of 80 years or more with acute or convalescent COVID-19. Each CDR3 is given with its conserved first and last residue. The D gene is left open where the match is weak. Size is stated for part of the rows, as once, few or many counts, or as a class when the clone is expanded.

cdr3_nt: TGTGCCTGGAGGGGCAGGGTTGACACAGATACGCAGTATTTT
cdr3_aa: CAWRGRVDTDTQYF
clone_size: -
d_call: -
j_call: TRBJ2-3
v_call: TRBV30

cdr3_nt: TGTGCCAGCAGCCAAGTGGCGGTGGATAACTATGGCTACACCTTC
cdr3_aa: CASSQVAVDNYGYTF
clone_size: -
d_call: -
j_call: TRBJ1-2
v_call: TRBV3-1/TRBV3-2

cdr3_nt: TGCAGCGCGAGAATAAGCTCCGGGGAGCTGTTTTTT
cdr3_aa: CSARISSGELFF
clone_size: -
d_call: -
j_call: TRBJ2-2
v_call: TRBV29-1

cdr3_nt: TGCGCCAGCAGCGTACAGGGGGCGAGAACTGAAGCTTTCTTT
cdr3_aa: CASSVQGARTEAFF
clone_size: -
d_call: TRBD1
j_call: TRBJ1-1
v_call: TRBV5-1

cdr3_nt: TGTGCCAGCCAGGAGACTAGACCCTACGAGCAGTACTTC
cdr3_aa: CASQETRPYEQYF
clone_size: -
d_call: -
j_call: TRBJ2-7
v_call: TRBV6-6

cdr3_nt: TGTGCCTGGGCCTCCAGGGGACTAGCGGGAGTAGAAGCTCTCTACAATGAGCAGTTCTTC
cdr3_aa: CAWASRGLAGVEALYNEQFF
clone_size: -
d_call: TRBD2
j_call: TRBJ2-1
v_call: TRBV30

cdr3_nt: TGTGCCAGCAGTGAATATCGGGCAGGGGCCTACGAGCAGTACTTC
cdr3_aa: CASSEYRAGAYEQYF
clone_size: -
d_call: -
j_call: TRBJ2-7
v_call: TRBV25-1

cdr3_nt: TGTGCCAGCACCGTAATACTAGCGAATGAGCAGTTCTTC
cdr3_aa: CASTVILANEQFF
clone_size: -
d_call: TRBD2
j_call: TRBJ2-1
v_call: TRBV6-5

cdr3_nt: TGTGCCAGCAGTTTAGAGACAGGGTGGGGTTCACCCCTCCACTTT
cdr3_aa: CASSLETGWGSPLHF
clone_size: few
d_call: TRBD1
j_call: TRBJ1-6
v_call: TRBV6-5

cdr3_nt: TGTGCCAGCAGCAGCCGGGGAGAGGCTGAAGCTTTCTTT
cdr3_aa: CASSSRGEAEAFF
clone_size: -
d_call: -
j_call: TRBJ1-1
v_call: TRBV7-2

cdr3_nt: TGCAGCGTGAATACGGCTCCTACGGGTGAGCAGTACTTC
cdr3_aa: CSVNTAPTGEQYF
clone_size: -
d_call: -
j_call: TRBJ2-7
v_call: TRBV29-1

cdr3_nt: TGTGCCAGCAGTTTATGGTCGGATAGGGGGCAAGAGACCCAGTACTTC
cdr3_aa: CASSLWSDRGQETQYF
clone_size: -
d_call: -
j_call: TRBJ2-5
v_call: TRBV28

cdr3_nt: TGTGCCACCAGCAGAGATCTCAGGAATGAAAAACTGTTTTTT
cdr3_aa: CATSRDLRNEKLFF
clone_size: -
d_call: -
j_call: TRBJ1-4
v_call: TRBV15

cdr3_nt: TGTGCCTGGACCAACCGGTCTCCAGGGGAGCCCCAGCATTTT
cdr3_aa: CAWTNRSPGEPQHF
clone_size: -
d_call: -
j_call: TRBJ1-5
v_call: TRBV30

cdr3_nt: TGTGCCAGCGCGCAACAGGCCCAAGAGACCCAGTACTTC
cdr3_aa: CASAQQAQETQYF
clone_size: -
d_call: -
j_call: TRBJ2-5
v_call: TRBV19

cdr3_nt: TGTGCCAGCAGTGTTGGACAGGGCTACACCGGGGAGCTGTTTTTT
cdr3_aa: CASSVGQGYTGELFF
clone_size: -
d_call: TRBD1
j_call: TRBJ2-2
v_call: TRBV6-2/TRBV6-3

cdr3_nt: TGTGCCAGCTCGTTCGTGGGTGGGGGCAATTCCTACGAGCAGTACTTC
cdr3_aa: CASSFVGGGNSYEQYF
clone_size: -
d_call: -
j_call: TRBJ2-7
v_call: TRBV7-2

cdr3_nt: TGTGCCACCAGCAGAGATAGCGTGGGAACAGTTGGCTACACCTTC
cdr3_aa: CATSRDSVGTVGYTF
clone_size: -
d_call: -
j_call: TRBJ1-2
v_call: TRBV15

cdr3_nt: TGTGCCAGCAGCTTGGAGCCCGTTCAAGAGACCCAGTACTTC
cdr3_aa: CASSLEPVQETQYF
clone_size: few
d_call: -
j_call: TRBJ2-5
v_call: TRBV5-5

cdr3_nt: TGCGCCAGCAGCCAAGATGCTAGCGGGAGCTACAATGAGCAGTTCTTC
cdr3_aa: CASSQDASGSYNEQFF
clone_size: many
d_call: TRBD2
j_call: TRBJ2-1
v_call: TRBV4-3